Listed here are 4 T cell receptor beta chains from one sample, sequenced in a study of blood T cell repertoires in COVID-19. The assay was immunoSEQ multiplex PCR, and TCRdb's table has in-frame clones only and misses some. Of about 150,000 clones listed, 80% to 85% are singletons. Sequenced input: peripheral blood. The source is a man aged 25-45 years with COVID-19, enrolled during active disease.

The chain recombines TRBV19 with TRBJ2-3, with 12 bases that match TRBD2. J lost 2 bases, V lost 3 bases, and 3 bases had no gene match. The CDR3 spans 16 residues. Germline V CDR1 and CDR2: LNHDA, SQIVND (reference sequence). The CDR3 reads CASSIGLAGFTDTQYF. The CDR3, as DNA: TGTGCCAGTAGTATCGGACTAGCGGGATTCACAGATACGCAGTATTTT.

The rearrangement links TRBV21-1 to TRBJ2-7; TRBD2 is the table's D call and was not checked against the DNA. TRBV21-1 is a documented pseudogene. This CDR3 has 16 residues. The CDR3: CASSEELAGGPNEQYF. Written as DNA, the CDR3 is TGTGCCAGCAGCGAGGAACTAGCGGGAGGGCCTAACGAGCAGTACTTC.

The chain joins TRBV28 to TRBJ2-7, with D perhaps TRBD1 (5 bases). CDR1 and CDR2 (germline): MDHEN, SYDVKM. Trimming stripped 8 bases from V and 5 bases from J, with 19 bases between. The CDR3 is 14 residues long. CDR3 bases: TGTGCCAGCCTCCCGGCGGCAGGGAAGGACGAGCAGTACTTC. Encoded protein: CASLPAAGKDEQYF. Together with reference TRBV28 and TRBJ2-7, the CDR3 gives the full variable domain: DVKVTQSSRYLVKRTGEKVFLECVQDMDHENMFWYRQDPGLGLRLIYFSYDVKMKEKGDIPEGYSVSREKKERFSLILESASTNQTSMYLCASLPAAGKDEQYFGPGTRLTVT.

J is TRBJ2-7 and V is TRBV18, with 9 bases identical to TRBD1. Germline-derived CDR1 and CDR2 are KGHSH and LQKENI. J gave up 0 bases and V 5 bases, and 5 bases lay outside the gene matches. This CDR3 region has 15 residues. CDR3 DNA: TGTGCCAGCTCATACGGACAGGGGAGCTCCTACGAGCAGTACTTC. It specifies CASSYGQGSSYEQYF.